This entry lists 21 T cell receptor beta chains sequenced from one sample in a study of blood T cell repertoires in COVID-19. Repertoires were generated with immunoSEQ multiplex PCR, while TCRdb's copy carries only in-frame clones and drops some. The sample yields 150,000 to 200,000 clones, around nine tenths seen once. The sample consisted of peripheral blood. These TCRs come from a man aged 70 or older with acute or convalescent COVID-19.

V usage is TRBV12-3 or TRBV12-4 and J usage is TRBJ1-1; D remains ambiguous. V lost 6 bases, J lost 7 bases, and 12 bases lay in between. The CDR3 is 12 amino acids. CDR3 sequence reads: CASSKRYGEAFF. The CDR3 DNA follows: TGTGCCAGCAGCAAACGGTACGGTGAAGCTTTCTTT.

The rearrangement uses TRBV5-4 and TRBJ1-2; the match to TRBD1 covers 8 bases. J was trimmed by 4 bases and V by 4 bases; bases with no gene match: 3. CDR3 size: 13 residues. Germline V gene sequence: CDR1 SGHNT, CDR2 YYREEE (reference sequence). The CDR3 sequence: CASSPDRGYGYTF. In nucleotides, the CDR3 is TGTGCCAGCAGCCCCGACAGGGGCTATGGCTACACCTTC.

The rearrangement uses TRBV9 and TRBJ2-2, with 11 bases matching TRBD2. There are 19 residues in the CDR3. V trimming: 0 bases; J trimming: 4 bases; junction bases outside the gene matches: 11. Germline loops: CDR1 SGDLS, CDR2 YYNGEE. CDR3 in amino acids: CASSVARLAGNRGTGELFF. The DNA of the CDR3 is TGTGCCAGCAGCGTAGCGAGACTAGCGGGAAACCGAGGCACCGGGGAGCTGTTTTTT.

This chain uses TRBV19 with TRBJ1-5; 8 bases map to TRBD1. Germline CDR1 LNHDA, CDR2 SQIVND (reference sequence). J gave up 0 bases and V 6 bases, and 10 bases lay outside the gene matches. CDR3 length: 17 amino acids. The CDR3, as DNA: TGTGCCAGTAGCCCTAGGACAGGGTGGGGTAGCAATCAGCCCCAGCATTTT. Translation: CASSPRTGWGSNQPQHF.

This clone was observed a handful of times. The CDR3 DNA sequence: TGTGCCAGCAGTTACCAGGGTAACTATGGCTACACCTTC. It translates to CASSYQGNYGYTF. The genes are TRBV6-2 or TRBV6-3 and TRBJ1-2; possible D gene TRBD1, 5 bases. In germline, CDR1 is MNHEY, CDR2 SVGEGT. The CDR3 consists of 13 residues. V was clipped by 2 bases and J by 1 base, with 5 bases between them.

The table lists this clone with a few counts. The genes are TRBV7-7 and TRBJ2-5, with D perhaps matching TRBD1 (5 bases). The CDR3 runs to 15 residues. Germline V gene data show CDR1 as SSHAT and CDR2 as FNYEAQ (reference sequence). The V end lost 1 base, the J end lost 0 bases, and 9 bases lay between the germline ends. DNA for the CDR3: TGTGCCAGCAGCTTAGGTGACAGAAACCAAGAGACCCAGTACTTC. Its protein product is CASSLGDRNQETQYF.

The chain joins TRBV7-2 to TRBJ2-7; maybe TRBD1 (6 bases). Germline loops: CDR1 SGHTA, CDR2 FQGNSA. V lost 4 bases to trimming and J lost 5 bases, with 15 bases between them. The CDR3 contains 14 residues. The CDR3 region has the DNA TGTGCCAGCAGCTACCAATCCCGGGACAACGAGCAGTACTTC. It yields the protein CASSYQSRDNEQYF.

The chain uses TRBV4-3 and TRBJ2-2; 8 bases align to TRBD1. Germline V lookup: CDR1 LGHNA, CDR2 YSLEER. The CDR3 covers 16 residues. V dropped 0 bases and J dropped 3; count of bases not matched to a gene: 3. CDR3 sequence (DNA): TGCGCCAGCAGCCAAGAGACAGGGGTGTACACCGGGGAGCTGTTTTTT. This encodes CASSQETGVYTGELFF.

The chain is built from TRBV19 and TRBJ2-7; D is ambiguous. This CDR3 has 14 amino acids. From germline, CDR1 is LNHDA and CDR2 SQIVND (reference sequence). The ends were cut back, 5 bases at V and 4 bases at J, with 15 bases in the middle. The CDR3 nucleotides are TGTGCCAGTAGTTTCCTCGCGAGCTCTTACGAGCAGTACTTC. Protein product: CASSFLASSYEQYF.

Written as DNA, the CDR3 is TGTGCCAGCAGTACAGACCCACGGACAGGGTGGGCTTTCTTT. Its protein product is CASSTDPRTGWAFF. J is TRBJ1-1 and V is TRBV9; 8 positions agree with TRBD1. V trimming: 5 bases; J trimming: 11 bases; junction bases outside the gene matches: 14. Germline CDR1 is SGDLS and CDR2 is YYNGEE. The CDR3 runs 14 residues.

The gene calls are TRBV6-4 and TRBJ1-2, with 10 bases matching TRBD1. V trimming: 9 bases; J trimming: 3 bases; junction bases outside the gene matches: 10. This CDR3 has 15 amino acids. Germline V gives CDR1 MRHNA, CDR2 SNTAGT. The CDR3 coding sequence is TGTGCCAGTCCATCGGCCGGACAGGGGGACTATGGCTACACCTTC. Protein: CASPSAGQGDYGYTF.

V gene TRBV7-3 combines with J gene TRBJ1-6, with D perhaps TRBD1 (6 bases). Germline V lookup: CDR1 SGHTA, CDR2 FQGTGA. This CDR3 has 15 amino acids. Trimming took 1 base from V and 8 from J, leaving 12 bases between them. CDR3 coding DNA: TGTGCCAGCAGCTTAAGCACAGGGTCGGATTCACCCCTCCACTTT. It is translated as CASSLSTGSDSPLHF.

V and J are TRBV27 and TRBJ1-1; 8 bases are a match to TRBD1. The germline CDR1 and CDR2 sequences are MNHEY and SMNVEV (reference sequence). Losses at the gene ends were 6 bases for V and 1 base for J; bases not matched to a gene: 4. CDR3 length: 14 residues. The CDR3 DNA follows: TGTGCCAGCAGGATACAGGGGGAGAACACTGAAGCTTTCTTT. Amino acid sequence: CASRIQGENTEAFF.

CDR3 bases: TGTGCCAGCAGCTTAGTTTGGCTAGCGGGGGGGCCGAGGGCAGATACGCAGTATTTT. Protein sequence: CASSLVWLAGGPRADTQYF. The V call is TRBV7-2, the J call TRBJ2-3; 12 bases match TRBD2. The CDR3 sequence is 19 residues long. Trimming took 1 base from V and 4 from J; bases not matched to a gene: 12. CDR1 and CDR2 from the germline V gene are SGHTA and FQGNSA.

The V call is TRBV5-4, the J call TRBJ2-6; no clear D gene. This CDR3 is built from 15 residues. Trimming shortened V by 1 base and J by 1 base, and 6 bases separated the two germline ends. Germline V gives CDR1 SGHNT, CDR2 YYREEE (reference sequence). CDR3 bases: TGTGCCAGCAGCTTGCTGCAGTCTGGGGCCAACGTCCTGACTTTC. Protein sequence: CASSLLQSGANVLTF. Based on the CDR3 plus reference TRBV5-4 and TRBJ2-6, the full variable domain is ETGVTQSPTHLIKTRGQQVTLRCSSQSGHNTVSWYQQALGQGPQFIFQYYREEENGRGNFPPRFSGLQFPNYSSELNVNALELDDSALYLCASSLLQSGANVLTFGAGSRLTVL.

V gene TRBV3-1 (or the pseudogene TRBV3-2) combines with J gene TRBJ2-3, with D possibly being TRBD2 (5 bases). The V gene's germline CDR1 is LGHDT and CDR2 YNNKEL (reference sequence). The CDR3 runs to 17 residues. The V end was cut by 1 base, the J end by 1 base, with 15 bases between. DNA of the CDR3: TGTGCCAGCAGCCAAGCGGATTGGACTGCGGGCACAGATACGCAGTATTTT. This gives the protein CASSQADWTAGTDTQYF.

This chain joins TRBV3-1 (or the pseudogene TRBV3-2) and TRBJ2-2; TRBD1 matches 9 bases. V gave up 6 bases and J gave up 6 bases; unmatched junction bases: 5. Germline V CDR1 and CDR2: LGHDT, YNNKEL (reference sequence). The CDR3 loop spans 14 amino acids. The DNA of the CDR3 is TGTGCCAGCAGGGACAGGGGTTGGCCCGGGGAGCTGTTTTTT. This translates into CASRDRGWPGELFF.

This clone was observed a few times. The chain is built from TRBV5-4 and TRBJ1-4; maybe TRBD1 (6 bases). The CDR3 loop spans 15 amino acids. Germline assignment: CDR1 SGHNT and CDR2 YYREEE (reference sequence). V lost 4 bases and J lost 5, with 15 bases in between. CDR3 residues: CASSPQARGNEKLFF. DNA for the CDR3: TGTGCCAGCAGCCCCCAGGCCAGGGGAAATGAAAAACTGTTTTTT.

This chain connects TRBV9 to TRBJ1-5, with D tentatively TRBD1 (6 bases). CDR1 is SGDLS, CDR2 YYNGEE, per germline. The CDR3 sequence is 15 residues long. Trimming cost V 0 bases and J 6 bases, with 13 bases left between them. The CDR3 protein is CASSVDGGRFQPQHF. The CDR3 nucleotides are TGTGCCAGCAGCGTAGACGGGGGGCGCTTTCAGCCCCAGCATTTT.

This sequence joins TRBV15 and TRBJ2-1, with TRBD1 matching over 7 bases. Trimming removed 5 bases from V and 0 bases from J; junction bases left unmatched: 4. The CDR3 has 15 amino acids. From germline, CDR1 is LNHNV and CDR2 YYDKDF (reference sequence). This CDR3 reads CATSSGDSSYNEQFF. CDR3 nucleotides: TGTGCCACCAGCTCCGGGGACAGCTCCTACAATGAGCAGTTCTTC.

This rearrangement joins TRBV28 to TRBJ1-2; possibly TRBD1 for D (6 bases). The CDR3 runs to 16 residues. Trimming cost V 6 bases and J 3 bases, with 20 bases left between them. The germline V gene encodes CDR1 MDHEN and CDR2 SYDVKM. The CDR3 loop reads CASRAGGAHLDYGYTF. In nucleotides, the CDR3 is TGTGCCAGCAGGGCGGGGGGCGCCCACCTAGACTATGGCTACACCTTC.